The T cell receptor beta chain described here comes from a study of blood T cell repertoires in COVID-19. Study background: The analysed material was cDNA or gDNA that came from T cells, B-cell-depleted T cells, or PBMCs.

V shed 4 bases and J 8 bases; nucleotides not matched to a gene: 7. The germline CDR1 and CDR2 sequences are SNHLY and FYNNEI. The CDR3 is 14 amino acids. In the source study's methods: Nucleated cell number was recorded as an estimate derived from reference gene primer amplification. Generated by immunoSEQ multiplex PCR, the TCRdb table keeps only in-frame clones and is missing some. That table furnishes V, J and clone size, whereas the DNA furnished D and trimming. The repertoire holds about 88,000 clones, with over 75% as singletons. The chain is built from TRBV2 and TRBJ1-2; 10 bases align to TRBD1. Sequenced material: peripheral blood. The TCR originated in a woman over 75 with acute or convalescent COVID-19. CDR3 protein: CASSVTGQGVGYTF. The DNA for the CDR3 is TGTGCCAGCAGTGTTACTGGACAGGGGGTCGGCTACACCTTC.